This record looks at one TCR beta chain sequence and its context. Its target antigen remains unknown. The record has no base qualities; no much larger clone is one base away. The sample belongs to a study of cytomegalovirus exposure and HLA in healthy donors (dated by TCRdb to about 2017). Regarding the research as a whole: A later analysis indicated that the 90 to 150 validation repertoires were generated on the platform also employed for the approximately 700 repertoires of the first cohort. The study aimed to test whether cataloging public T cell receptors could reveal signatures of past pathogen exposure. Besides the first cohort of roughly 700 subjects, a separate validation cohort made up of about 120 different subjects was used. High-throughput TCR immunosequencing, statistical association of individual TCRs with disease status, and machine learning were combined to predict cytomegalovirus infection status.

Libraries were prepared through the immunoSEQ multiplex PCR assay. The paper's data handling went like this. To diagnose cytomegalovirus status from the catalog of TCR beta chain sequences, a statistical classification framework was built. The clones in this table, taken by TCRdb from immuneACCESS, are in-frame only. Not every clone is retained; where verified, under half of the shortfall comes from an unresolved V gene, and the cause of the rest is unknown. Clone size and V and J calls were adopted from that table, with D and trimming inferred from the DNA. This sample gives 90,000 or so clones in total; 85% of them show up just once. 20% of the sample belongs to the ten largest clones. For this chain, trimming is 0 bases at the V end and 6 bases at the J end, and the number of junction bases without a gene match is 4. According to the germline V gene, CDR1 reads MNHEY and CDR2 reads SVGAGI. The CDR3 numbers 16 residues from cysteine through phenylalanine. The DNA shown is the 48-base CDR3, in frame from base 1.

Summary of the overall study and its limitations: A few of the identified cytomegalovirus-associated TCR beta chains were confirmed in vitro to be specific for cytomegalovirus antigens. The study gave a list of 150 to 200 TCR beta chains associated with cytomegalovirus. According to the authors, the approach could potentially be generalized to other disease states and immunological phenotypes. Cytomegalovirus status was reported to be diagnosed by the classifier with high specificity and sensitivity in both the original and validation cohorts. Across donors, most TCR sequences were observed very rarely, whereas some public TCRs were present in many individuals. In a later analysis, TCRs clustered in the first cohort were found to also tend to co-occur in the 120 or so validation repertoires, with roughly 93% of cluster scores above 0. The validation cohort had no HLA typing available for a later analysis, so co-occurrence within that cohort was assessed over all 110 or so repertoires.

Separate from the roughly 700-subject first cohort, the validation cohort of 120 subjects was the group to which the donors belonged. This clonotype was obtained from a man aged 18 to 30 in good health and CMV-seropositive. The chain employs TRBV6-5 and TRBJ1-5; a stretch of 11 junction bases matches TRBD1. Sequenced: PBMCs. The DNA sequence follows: TGTGCCAGCAGTTACTCAAGGACAGGGGGCGGTCAGCCCCAGCATTTT. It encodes CASSYSRTGGGQPQHF.